This T cell receptor (beta chain) was found in a study of cytomegalovirus exposure and HLA in healthy donors. Overall study results and limits: A classifier reportedly called cytomegalovirus status with high sensitivity and specificity. A later look showed TCR association rates differing by HLA locus, highest for DRB1 and lowest for HLA-C. The study had only CMV serostatus as immune exposure information. Data from an earlier analysis indicated that most TCR beta V segments were productive either about 87% or about 30% of the time.

V lost 5 bases, J lost 3 bases, and 10 bases lay in between. Germline V gene data show CDR1 as MNHNS and CDR2 as SASEGT. The CDR3 covers 14 residues. With regard to this clone: Its antigen is not identified.

The PCR employed 60 Vbeta primers together with 13 Jbeta primers. TCRdb keeps only in-frame clones here, not all; method: immunoSEQ multiplex PCR. The data show about 210,000 clones, with more than 75% seen just once and roughly 3.1% held by the top ten. The TCR originated in a man aged 40-49 years in good health and CMV-seropositive. J is TRBJ1-4 and V is TRBV6-1; weak D call: TRBD1 (6 bases). The sample taken for sequencing was PBMCs. CDR3: CASSSGAANEKLFF. CDR3 DNA: TGTGCCAGCAGTTCAGGGGCGGCTAATGAAAAACTGTTTTTT.